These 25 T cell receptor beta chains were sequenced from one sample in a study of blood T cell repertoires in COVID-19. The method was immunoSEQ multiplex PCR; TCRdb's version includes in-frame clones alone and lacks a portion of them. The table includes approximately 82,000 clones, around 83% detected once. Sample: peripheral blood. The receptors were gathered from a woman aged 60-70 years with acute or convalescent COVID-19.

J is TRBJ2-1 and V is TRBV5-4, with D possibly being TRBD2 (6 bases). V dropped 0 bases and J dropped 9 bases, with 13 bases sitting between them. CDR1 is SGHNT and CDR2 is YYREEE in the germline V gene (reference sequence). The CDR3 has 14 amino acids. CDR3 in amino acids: CASSLELAEPEQFF. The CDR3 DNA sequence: TGTGCCAGCAGCTTGGAGTTAGCGGAACCTGAGCAGTTCTTC.

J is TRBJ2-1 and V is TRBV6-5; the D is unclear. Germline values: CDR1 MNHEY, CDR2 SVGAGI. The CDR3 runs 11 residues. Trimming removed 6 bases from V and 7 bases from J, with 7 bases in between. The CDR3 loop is CASRYRNEQFF. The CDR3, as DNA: TGTGCCAGCAGGTATCGGAATGAGCAGTTCTTC.

For the CDR3, the DNA is TGTGCTAGTGGTTTGGCGGGGAACACTGAAGCTTTCTTT. This codes for CASGLAGNTEAFF. The chain recombines TRBV12-5 with TRBJ1-1; D gene unclear. V was clipped by 1 base and J by 1 base, with 4 bases between them. Germline CDR1 reads LGHNT; CDR2 reads FRNRAP. The CDR3 runs 13 residues.

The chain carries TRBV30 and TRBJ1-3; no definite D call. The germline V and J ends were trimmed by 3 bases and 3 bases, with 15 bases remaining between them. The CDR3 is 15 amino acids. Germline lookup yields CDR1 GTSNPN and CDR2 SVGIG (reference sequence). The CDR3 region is CAWRRPSSSGNTIYF. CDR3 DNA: TGTGCCTGGAGACGCCCCTCGTCTAGTGGAAACACCATATATTTT.

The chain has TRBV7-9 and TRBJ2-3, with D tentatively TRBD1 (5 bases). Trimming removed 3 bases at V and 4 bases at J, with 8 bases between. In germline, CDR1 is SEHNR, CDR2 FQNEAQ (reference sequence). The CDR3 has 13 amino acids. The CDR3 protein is CASSFQGPDTQYF. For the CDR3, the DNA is TGTGCCAGCAGCTTTCAGGGCCCAGATACGCAGTATTTT.

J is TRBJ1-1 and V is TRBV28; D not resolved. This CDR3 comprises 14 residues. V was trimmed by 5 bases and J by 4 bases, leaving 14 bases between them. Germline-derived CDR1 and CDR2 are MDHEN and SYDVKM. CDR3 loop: CASSLVFPGTEAFF. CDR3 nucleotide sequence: TGTGCCAGCAGTCTAGTCTTCCCGGGCACTGAAGCTTTCTTT.

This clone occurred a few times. The CDR3 sequence: CARTPLGGGNSPLHF. The CDR3 DNA sequence: TGTGCCAGAACACCCCTAGGGGGTGGTAATTCACCCCTCCACTTT. V is TRBV2 and J is TRBJ1-6, with D tentatively TRBD1 (6 bases). The CDR3 is 15 amino acids. V gave up 9 bases and J gave up 6 bases, with 18 bases separating them. CDR1 is SNHLY and CDR2 is FYNNEI in the germline V gene.

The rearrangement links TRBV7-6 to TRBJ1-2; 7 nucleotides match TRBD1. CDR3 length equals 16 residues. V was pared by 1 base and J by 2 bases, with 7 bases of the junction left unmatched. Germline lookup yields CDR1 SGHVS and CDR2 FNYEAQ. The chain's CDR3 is CASSLGTGVQNYGYTF. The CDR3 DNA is TGTGCCAGCAGCTTAGGTACAGGGGTTCAAAACTATGGCTACACCTTC.

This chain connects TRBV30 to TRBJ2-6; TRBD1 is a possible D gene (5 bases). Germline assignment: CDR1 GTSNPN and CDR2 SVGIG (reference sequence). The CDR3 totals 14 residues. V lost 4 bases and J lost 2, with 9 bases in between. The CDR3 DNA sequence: TGTGCCTGGACCAGGGTGACTGGGGCCAACGTCCTGACTTTC. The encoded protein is CAWTRVTGANVLTF. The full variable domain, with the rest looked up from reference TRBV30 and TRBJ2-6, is SQTIHQWPATLVQPVGSPLSLECTVEGTSNPNLYWYRQAAGRGLQLLFYSVGIGQISSEVPQNLSASRPQDRQFILSSKKLLLSDSGFYLCAWTRVTGANVLTFGAGSRLTVL.

CDR3 amino acids: CASSTIRDSSYNEQFF. In nucleotides, the CDR3 is TGCGCCAGCAGCACGATCAGGGACAGCTCCTACAATGAGCAGTTCTTC. The rearrangement uses TRBV5-1 and TRBJ2-1; TRBD1 aligns across 7 bases. Germline CDR1 reads SGHRS; CDR2 reads YFSETQ. This CDR3 is 16 amino acids long. Germline trimming cut 4 bases from V and 0 bases from J; bases unmatched to any gene: 7.

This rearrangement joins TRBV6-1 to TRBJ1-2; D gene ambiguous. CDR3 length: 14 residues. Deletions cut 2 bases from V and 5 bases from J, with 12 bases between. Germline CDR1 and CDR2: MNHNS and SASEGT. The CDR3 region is CASSENGGSYGYTF. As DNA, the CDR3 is TGTGCCAGCAGTGAAAATGGAGGGTCGTATGGCTACACCTTC.

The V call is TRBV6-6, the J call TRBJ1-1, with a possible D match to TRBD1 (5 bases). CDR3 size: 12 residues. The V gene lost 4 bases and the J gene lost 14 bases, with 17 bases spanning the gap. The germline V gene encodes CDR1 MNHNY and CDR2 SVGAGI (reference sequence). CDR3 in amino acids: CASSSGTPLMFF. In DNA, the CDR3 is TGTGCCAGCAGTTCCGGGACTCCCTTGATGTTCTTT.

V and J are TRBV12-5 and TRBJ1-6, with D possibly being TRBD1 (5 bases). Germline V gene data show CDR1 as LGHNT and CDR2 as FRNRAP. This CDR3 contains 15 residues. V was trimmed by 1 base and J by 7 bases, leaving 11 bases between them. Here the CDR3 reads CASGLEAGGNSPLHF. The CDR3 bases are TGTGCTAGTGGTTTGGAAGCCGGGGGAAATTCACCCCTCCACTTT.

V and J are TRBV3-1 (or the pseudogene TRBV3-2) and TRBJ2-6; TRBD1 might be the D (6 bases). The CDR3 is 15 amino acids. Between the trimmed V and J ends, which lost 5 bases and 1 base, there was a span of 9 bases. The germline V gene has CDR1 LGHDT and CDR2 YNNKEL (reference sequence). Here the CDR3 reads CASSYRVSGANVLTF. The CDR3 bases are TGTGCCAGCAGCTACAGGGTATCTGGGGCCAACGTCCTGACTTTC.

The CDR3 loop is CASSYDPPRGTEAFF. CDR3 DNA sequence: TGTGCCAGCAGCTACGATCCCCCGCGGGGCACTGAAGCTTTCTTT. V gene TRBV5-6 combines with J gene TRBJ1-1; D not resolved. V was trimmed by 3 bases and J by 4 bases, leaving 16 bases between them. The CDR3 spans 15 residues. In germline, CDR1 is SGHDT, CDR2 YYEEEE. The whole variable domain, filled in from reference TRBV5-6 and TRBJ1-1, reads DAGVTQSPTHLIKTRGQQVTLRCSPKSGHDTVSWYQQALGQGPQFIFQYYEEEERQRGNFPDRFSGHQFPNYSSELNVNALLLGDSALYLCASSYDPPRGTEAFFGQGTRLTVV.

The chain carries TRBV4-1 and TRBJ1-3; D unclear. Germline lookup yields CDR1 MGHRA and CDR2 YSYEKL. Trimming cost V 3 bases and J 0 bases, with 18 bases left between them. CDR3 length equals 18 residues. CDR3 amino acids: CASSHGGGRPTSGNTIYF. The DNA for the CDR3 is TGCGCCAGCAGCCACGGAGGAGGCCGTCCAACCTCTGGAAACACCATATATTTT.

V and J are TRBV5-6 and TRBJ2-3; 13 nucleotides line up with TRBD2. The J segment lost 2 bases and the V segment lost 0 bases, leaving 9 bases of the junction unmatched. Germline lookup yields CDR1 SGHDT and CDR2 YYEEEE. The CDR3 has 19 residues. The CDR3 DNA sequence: TGTGCCAGCAGCTTGGGGCCTCCGGGACTAGCGGGGCCCACAGATACGCAGTATTTT. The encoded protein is CASSLGPPGLAGPTDTQYF.

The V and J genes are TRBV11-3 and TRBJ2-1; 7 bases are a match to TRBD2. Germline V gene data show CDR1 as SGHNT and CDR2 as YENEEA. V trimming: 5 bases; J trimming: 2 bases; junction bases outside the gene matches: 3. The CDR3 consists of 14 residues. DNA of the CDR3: TGTGCCAGCAGCGGGGGACTAACCTACAATGAGCAGTTCTTC. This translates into CASSGGLTYNEQFF. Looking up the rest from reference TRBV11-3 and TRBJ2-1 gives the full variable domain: EAGVVQSPRYKIIEKKQPVAFWCNPISGHNTLYWYLQNLGQGPELLIRYENEEAVDDSQLPKDRFSAERLKGVDSTLKIQPAELGDSAVYLCASSGGLTYNEQFFGPGTRLTVL.

CDR3 sequence reads: CASFSGQRNEQFF. The CDR3 DNA is TGTGCCAGTTTCTCGGGACAACGCAATGAGCAGTTCTTC. The chain links TRBV19 to TRBJ2-1, with D possibly matching TRBD1 (6 bases). Germline values: CDR1 LNHDA, CDR2 SQIVND (reference sequence). V lost 8 bases to trimming and J lost 6 bases, with 14 bases between them. This CDR3 has 13 amino acids.

CDR3 DNA: TGTGCCAGCAGTTTACTCCGGGAAAAACTGTTTTTT. Residues: CASSLLREKLFF. The gene calls are TRBV12-3 or TRBV12-4 and TRBJ1-4; D is undetermined. Trimming removed 2 bases from V and 8 bases from J, with 6 bases in between. CDR3 length: 12 residues.

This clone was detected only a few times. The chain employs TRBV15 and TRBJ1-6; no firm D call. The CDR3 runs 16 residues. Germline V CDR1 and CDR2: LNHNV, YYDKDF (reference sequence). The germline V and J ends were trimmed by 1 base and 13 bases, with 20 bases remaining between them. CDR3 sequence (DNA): TGTGCCACCAGCAGAGCTCAACCTGGAAACAGTTTCCCCCTCCACTTT. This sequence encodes CATSRAQPGNSFPLHF.

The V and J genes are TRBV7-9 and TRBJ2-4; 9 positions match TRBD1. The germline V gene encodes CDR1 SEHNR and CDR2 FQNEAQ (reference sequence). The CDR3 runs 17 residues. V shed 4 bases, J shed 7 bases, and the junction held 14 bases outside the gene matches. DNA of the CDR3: TGTGCCAGCAGCTATCACCACAACAGGGGGCGAGGGAACATTCAGTACTTC. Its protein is CASSYHHNRGRGNIQYF.

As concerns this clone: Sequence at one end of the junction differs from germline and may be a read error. The CDR3 spells CASMYGDRGPGTEAFF. As DNA, the CDR3 is TGTGCTAGCATGTACGGCGACAGGGGGCCGGGGACTGAAGCTTTCTTT. This sequence joins TRBV7-7 and TRBJ1-1, with 10 nucleotides matching TRBD1. The germline V gene encodes CDR1 SSHAT and CDR2 FNYEAQ (reference sequence). CDR3 length: 16 amino acids.

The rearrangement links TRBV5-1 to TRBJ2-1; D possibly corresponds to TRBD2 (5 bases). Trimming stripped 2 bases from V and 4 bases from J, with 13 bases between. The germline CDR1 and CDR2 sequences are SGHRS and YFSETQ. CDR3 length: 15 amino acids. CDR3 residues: CASSLDYPIYNEQFF. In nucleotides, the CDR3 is TGCGCCAGCAGCTTAGACTACCCTATTTACAATGAGCAGTTCTTC.

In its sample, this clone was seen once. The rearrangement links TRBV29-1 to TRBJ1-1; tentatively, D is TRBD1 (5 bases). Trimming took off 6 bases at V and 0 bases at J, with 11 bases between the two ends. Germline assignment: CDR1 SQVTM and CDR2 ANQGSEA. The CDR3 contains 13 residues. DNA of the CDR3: TGCAGCGTATTCCAGGGTATGAACACTGAAGCTTTCTTT. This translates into CSVFQGMNTEAFF.